These 4 T cell receptor beta chains share one sample of origin, sequenced in a study of OX40 agonist ivuxolimab in advanced cancers. Method: immunoSEQ multiplex PCR; TCRdb's copy keeps in-frame clones and lacks some. The sample yields 90,000 to 100,000 clones, roughly 95% seen once. The material was CD4+ or CD8+ T cells sorted from blood, obtained in a trial of the OX40 agonist ivuxolimab. The source of these receptors is an adult with an advanced solid tumor such as melanoma, head and neck, liver or kidney cancer.

The V call is TRBV5-6, the J call TRBJ1-1, with D possibly TRBD1 on 5 matching bases. The CDR3 is 14 residues long. Between the trimmed V and J ends, which lost 3 bases and 3 bases, there was a span of 12 bases. Germline CDR1 and CDR2: SGHDT and YYEEEE. This CDR3 is CASSWGPVDTEAFF. The CDR3 DNA reads TGTGCCAGCAGCTGGGGACCCGTGGACACTGAAGCTTTCTTT.

The chain has TRBV28 and TRBJ2-7, with D unresolved. Germline CDR1 is MDHEN and CDR2 is SYDVKM. With 6 bases removed from V and 4 bases from J, the gap between germline ends came to 13 bases. The CDR3 totals 13 residues. The CDR3 nucleotides are TGTGCCAGCAGCGAAGAATTACAGTACGAGCAGTACTTC. Encoded protein: CASSEELQYEQYF. The variable domain in full, with the rest retrieved from reference TRBV28 and TRBJ2-7, is DVKVTQSSRYLVKRTGEKVFLECVQDMDHENMFWYRQDPGLGLRLIYFSYDVKMKEKGDIPEGYSVSREKKERFSLILESASTNQTSMYLCASSEELQYEQYFGPGTRLTVT.

The V and J genes are TRBV6-5 and TRBJ1-5; D may be TRBD1 (6 bases). V was clipped by 6 bases and J by 5 bases, with 14 bases between them. In germline, CDR1 is MNHEY, CDR2 SVGAGI. There are 14 residues in the CDR3. The CDR3 spells CASRGGRRHQPQHF. The CDR3, as DNA: TGTGCCAGCAGGGGGGGGCGCCGCCATCAGCCCCAGCATTTT.

This chain links TRBV5-5 with TRBJ1-2; possible D gene TRBD1, 6 bases. Trimming took off 0 bases at V and 1 base at J, with 10 bases between the two ends. There are 15 residues in the CDR3. The germline gives CDR1 SGHKS, CDR2 YYEKEE (reference sequence). The CDR3 DNA sequence: TGTGCCAGCAGCTTGGAACAGGGAAATAACTATGGCTACACCTTC. It specifies CASSLEQGNNYGYTF.